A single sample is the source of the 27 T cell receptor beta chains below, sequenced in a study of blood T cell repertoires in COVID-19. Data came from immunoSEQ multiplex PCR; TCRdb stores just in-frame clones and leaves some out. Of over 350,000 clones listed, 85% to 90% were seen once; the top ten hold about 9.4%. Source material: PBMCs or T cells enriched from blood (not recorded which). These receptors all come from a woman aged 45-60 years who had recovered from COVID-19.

DNA for the CDR3: TGCGCCAGCAGCCGGACAGGGGATAGCAATCAGCCCCAGCATTTT. This gives the protein CASSRTGDSNQPQHF. V usage is TRBV5-1 and J usage is TRBJ1-5, with 9 bases identical to TRBD1. Trimming removed 4 bases from V and 0 bases from J; junction bases left unmatched: 2. This CDR3 has 15 amino acids. CDR1 SGHRS and CDR2 YFSETQ come from the germline V gene. Full variable domain (missing parts from reference TRBV5-1 and TRBJ1-5): KAGVTQTPRYLIKTRGQQVTLSCSPISGHRSVSWYQQTPGQGLQFLFEYFSETQRNKGNFPGRFSGRQFSNSRSEMNVSTLELGDSALYLCASSRTGDSNQPQHFGDGTRLSIL.

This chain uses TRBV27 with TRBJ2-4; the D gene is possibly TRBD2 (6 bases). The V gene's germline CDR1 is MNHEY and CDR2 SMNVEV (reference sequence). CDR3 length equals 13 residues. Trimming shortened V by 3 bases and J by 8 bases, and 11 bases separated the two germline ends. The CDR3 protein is CASSFLGTHIQYF. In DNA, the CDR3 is TGTGCCAGCAGTTTTCTAGGGACTCACATTCAGTACTTC.

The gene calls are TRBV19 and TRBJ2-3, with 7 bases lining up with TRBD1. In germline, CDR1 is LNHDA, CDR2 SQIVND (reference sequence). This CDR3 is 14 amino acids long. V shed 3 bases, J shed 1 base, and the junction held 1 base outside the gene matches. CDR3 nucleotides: TGTGCCAGTAGTATCGGACAGGGCACAGATACGCAGTATTTT. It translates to CASSIGQGTDTQYF. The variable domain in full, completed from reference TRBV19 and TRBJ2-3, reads DGGITQSPKYLFRKEGQNVTLSCEQNLNHDAMYWYRQDPGQGLRLIYYSQIVNDFQKGDIAEGYSVSREKKESFPLTVTSAQKNPTAFYLCASSIGQGTDTQYFGPGTRLTVL.

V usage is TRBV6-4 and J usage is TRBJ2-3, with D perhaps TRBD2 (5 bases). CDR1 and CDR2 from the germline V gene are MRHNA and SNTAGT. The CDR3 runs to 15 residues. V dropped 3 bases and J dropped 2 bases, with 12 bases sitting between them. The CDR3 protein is CASSELGGYTDTQYF. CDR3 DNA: TGTGCCAGCAGTGAACTAGGCGGGTACACAGATACGCAGTATTTT.

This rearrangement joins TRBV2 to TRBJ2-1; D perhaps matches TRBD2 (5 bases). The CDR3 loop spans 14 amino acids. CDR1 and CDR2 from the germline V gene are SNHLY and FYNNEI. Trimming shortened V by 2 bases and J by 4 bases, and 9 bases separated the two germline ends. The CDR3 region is CASSETSKYNEQFF. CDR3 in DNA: TGTGCCAGCAGTGAAACTAGTAAATACAATGAGCAGTTCTTC.

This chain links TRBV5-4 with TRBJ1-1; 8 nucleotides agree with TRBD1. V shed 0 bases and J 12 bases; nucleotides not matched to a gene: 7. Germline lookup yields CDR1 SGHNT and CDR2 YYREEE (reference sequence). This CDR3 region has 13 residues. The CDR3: CASSLAGGRGTFF. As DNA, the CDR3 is TGTGCCAGCAGCTTGGCAGGGGGCAGGGGAACTTTCTTT.

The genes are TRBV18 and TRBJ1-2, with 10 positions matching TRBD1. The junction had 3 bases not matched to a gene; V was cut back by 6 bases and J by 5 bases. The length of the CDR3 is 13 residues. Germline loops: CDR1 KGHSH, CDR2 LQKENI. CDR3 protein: CASSPGQGYGYTF. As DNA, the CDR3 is TGTGCCAGCTCTCCGGGACAGGGGTATGGCTACACCTTC.

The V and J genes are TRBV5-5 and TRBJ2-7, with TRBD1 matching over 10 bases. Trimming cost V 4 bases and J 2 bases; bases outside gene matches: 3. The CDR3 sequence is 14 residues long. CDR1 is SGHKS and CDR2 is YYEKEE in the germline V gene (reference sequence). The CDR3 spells CASSPGTGAYEQYF. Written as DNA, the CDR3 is TGTGCCAGCAGCCCCGGGACAGGGGCCTACGAGCAGTACTTC.

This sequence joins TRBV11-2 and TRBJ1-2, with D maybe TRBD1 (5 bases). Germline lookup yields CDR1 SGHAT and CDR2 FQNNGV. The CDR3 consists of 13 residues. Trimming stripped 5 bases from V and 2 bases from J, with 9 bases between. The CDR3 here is CASSPTVNYGYTF. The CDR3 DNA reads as TGTGCCAGCAGCCCGACAGTCAACTATGGCTACACCTTC.

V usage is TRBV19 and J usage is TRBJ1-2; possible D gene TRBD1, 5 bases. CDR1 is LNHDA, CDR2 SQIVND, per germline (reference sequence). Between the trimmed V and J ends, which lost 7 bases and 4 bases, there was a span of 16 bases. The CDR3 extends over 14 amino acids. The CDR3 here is CASTFGHSLYGYTF. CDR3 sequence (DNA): TGTGCCAGTACCTTTGGACACAGTCTCTATGGCTACACCTTC. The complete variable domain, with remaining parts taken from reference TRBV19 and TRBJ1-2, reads DGGITQSPKYLFRKEGQNVTLSCEQNLNHDAMYWYRQDPGQGLRLIYYSQIVNDFQKGDIAEGYSVSREKKESFPLTVTSAQKNPTAFYLCASTFGHSLYGYTFGSGTRLTVV.

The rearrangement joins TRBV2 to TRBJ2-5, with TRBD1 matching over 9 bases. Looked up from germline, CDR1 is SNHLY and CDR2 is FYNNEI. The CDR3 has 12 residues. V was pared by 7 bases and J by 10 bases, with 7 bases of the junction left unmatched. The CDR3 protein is CASIVDRGDQYF. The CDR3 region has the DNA TGTGCCAGCATCGTGGACAGGGGAGACCAGTACTTC. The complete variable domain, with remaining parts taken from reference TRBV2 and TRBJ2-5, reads EPEVTQTPSHQVTQMGQEVILRCVPISNHLYFYWYRQILGQKVEFLVSFYNNEISEKSEIFDDQFSVERPDGSNFTLKIRSTKLEDSAMYFCASIVDRGDQYFGPGTRLLVL.

CDR3 protein: CASSRDRGSNQPQHF. In nucleotides, the CDR3 is TGCGCCAGCAGCCGCGACAGGGGCAGCAATCAGCCCCAGCATTTT. This rearrangement joins TRBV4-1 to TRBJ1-5; TRBD1 matches at 8 bases. Trimming took 4 bases from V and 1 from J; bases not matched to a gene: 3. The CDR3 sequence is 15 residues long. Per germline, CDR1 MGHRA and CDR2 YSYEKL.

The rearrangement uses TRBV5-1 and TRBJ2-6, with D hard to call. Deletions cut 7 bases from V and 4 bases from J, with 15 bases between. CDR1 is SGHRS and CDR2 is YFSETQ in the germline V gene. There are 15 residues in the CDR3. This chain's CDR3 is CASSTPGDGANVLTF. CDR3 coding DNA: TGCGCCAGCTCCACCCCAGGTGACGGGGCCAACGTCCTGACTTTC.

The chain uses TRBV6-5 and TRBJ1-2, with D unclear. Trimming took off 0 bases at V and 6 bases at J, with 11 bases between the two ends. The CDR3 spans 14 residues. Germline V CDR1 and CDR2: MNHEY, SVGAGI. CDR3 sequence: CASSYSAGSDGYTF. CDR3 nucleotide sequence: TGTGCCAGCAGTTACTCAGCCGGGTCCGATGGCTACACCTTC.

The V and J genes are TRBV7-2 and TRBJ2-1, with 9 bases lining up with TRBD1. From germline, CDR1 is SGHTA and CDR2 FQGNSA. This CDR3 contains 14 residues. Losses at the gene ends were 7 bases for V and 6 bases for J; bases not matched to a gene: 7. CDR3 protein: CASNPGTGPNEQFF. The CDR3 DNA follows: TGTGCCAGCAACCCCGGGACAGGGCCCAATGAGCAGTTCTTC.

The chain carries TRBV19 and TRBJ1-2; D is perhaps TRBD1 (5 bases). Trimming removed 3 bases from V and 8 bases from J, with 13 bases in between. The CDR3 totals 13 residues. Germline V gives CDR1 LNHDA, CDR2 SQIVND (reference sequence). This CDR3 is CASSMGRGAGYTF. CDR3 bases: TGTGCCAGTAGTATGGGGAGGGGCGCCGGCTACACCTTC.

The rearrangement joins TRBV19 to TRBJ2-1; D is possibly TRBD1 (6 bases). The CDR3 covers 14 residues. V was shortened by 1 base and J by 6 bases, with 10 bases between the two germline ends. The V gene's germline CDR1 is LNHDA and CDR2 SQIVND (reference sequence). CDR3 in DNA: TGTGCCAGTAGTATAGGGGGGCGAGGCAATGAGCAGTTCTTC. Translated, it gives CASSIGGRGNEQFF.

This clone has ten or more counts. The CDR3 nucleotides are TGTGCCAGCAGCTTCGGGGAAAATAATTCACCCCTCCACTTT. Protein: CASSFGENNSPLHF. The gene calls are TRBV7-9 and TRBJ1-6; no firm D call. Germline-derived CDR1 and CDR2 are SEHNR and FQNEAQ (reference sequence). The CDR3 is made up of 14 amino acids. Trimming took off 3 bases at V and 5 bases at J, with 8 bases between the two ends. Combining the CDR3 with reference TRBV7-9 and TRBJ1-6 gives the whole variable domain DTGVSQNPRHKITKRGQNVTFRCDPISEHNRLYWYRQTLGQGPEFLTYFQNEAQLEKSRLLSDRFSAERPKGSFSTLEIQRTEQGDSAMYLCASSFGENNSPLHFGNGTRLTVT.

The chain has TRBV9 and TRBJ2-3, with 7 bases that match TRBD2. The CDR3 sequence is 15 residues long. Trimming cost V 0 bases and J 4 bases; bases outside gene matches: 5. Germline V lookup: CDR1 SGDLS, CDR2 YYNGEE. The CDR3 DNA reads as TGTGCCAGCAGCGTAGCGGGGGGAGTTTCAGATACGCAGTATTTT. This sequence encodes CASSVAGGVSDTQYF.

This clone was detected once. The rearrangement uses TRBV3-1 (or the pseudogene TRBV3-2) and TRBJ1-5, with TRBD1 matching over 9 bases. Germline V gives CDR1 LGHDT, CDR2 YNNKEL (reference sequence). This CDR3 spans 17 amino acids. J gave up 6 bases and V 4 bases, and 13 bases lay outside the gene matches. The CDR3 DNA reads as TGTGCCAGCAGCCCATATTCAGGACAGGGGTTTCGTCAGCCCCAGCATTTT. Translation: CASSPYSGQGFRQPQHF.

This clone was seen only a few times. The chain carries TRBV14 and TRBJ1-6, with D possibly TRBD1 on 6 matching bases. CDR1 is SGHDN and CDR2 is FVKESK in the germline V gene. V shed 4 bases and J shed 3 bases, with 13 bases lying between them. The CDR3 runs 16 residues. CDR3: CASSPLGGSYNSPLHF. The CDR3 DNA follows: TGTGCCAGCAGCCCTCTTGGGGGCAGCTATAATTCACCCCTCCACTTT.

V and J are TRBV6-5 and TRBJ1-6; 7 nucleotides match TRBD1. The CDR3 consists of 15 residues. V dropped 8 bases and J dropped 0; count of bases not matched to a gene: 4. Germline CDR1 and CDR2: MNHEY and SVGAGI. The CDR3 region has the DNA TGTGCCAGCTTCCCAGGGGGCTCCTATAATTCACCCCTCCACTTT. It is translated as CASFPGGSYNSPLHF.

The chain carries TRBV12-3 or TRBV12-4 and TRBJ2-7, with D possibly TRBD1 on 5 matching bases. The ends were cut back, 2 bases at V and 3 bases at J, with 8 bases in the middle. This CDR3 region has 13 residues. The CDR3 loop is CASSLKGVYEQYF. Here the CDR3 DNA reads TGTGCCAGCAGTTTAAAAGGGGTCTACGAGCAGTACTTC.

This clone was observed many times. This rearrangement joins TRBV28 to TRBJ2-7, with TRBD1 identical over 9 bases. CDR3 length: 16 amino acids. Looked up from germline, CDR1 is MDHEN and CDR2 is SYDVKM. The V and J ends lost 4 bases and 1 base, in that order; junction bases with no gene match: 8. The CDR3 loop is CASSSGQGLISYEQYF. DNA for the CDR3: TGTGCCAGCAGTTCCGGACAGGGGCTGATTTCCTACGAGCAGTACTTC.

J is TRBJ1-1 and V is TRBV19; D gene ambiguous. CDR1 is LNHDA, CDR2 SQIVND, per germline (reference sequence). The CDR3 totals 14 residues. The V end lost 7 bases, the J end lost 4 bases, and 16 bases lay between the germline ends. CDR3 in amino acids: CASTPSRSGTEAFF. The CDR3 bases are TGTGCCAGTACCCCATCTCGGTCGGGCACTGAAGCTTTCTTT.

In DNA, the CDR3 is TGTGCCAGCAGTTGGACAGGGGAGGGAGAGACCCAGTACTTC. As protein: CASSWTGEGETQYF. V gene TRBV27 combines with J gene TRBJ2-5; 9 bases match TRBD1. The CDR3 contains 14 residues. CDR1 and CDR2 from the germline V gene are MNHEY and SMNVEV (reference sequence). V trimming: 4 bases; J trimming: 4 bases; junction bases outside the gene matches: 4.

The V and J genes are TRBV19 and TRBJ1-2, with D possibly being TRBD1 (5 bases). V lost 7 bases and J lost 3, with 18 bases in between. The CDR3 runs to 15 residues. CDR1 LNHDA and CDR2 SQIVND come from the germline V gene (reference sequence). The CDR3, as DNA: TGTGCCAGTATGGGGGGGTCCGCAGCCGACTATGGCTACACCTTC. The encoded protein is CASMGGSAADYGYTF.